Each of the 14 T cell receptor beta chains below was sequenced from the same sample in a study of monozygotic twins with inflammatory bowel disease. TCRdb reprocessed the 5' RACE reads and reports one entry per CDR3 protein, with no DNA. Here the sample table reports approximately 330,000 distinct CDR3 sequences. Sequenced input: blood. These receptors came from a human donor with ulcerative colitis or Crohn's disease, or a healthy co-twin of an affected twin (not recorded which).

The chain uses TRBV5-1 and TRBJ2-5; TCRdb picks TRBD2, but there is no DNA to check that call. Germline CDR1 reads SGHRS; CDR2 reads YFSETQ. CDR3 size: 13 residues. Here the CDR3 reads CASSKLAQETQYF.

The rearrangement uses TRBV9 and TRBJ1-2; TCRdb returns TRBD1, unconfirmable since there is no DNA. Germline loops: CDR1 SGDLS, CDR2 YYNGEE. The length of the CDR3 is 17 residues. The CDR3 here is CASSVGLGQGGGYGYTF.

This rearrangement joins TRBV12-3 or TRBV12-4 to TRBJ2-2; TCRdb indicates TRBD1, and absent DNA this call remains unverified. The CDR3 is made up of 13 amino acids. CDR3 loop: CASKGISTGELFF.

CDR3 amino acids: CASSHPVGGYGYTF. The rearrangement joins TRBV4-1 to TRBJ1-2; the TCRdb call, TRBD1, lacks DNA for checking. Germline CDR1 and CDR2: MGHRA and YSYEKL. The CDR3 has 14 residues.

This clonotype is identified as medium-sized from frequency. V usage is TRBV4-1 and J usage is TRBJ2-1; the TCRdb call, TRBD2, lacks DNA for checking. The CDR3 sequence is 16 residues long. Germline V gene data show CDR1 as MGHRA and CDR2 as YSYEKL. The chain's CDR3 is CASSQVEGSGANEQFF.

The gene calls are TRBV5-1 and TRBJ2-7; TCRdb's D call, TRBD1, is unchecked because there is no DNA. This CDR3 spans 16 amino acids. Per germline, CDR1 SGHRS and CDR2 YFSETQ. CDR3 amino acids: CASRGIPGQGAYEQYF. Full variable domain (outside the CDR3, taken from reference TRBV5-1 and TRBJ2-7): KAGVTQTPRYLIKTRGQQVTLSCSPISGHRSVSWYQQTPGQGLQFLFEYFSETQRNKGNFPGRFSGRQFSNSRSEMNVSTLELGDSALYLCASRGIPGQGAYEQYFGPGTRLTVT.

The chain couples TRBV20-1 to TRBJ2-2. The CDR3 spans 13 residues. Germline V lookup: CDR1 DFQATT, CDR2 SNEGSKA (reference sequence). CDR3 residues: CSARVPDTGELFF.

The gene calls are TRBV4-1 and TRBJ2-2. This CDR3 spans 14 amino acids. CDR1 MGHRA and CDR2 YSYEKL come from the germline V gene. CDR3 region: CASSQDGGTGELFF.

The chain employs TRBV20-1 and TRBJ1-1. The CDR3 is 14 residues long. Germline assignment: CDR1 DFQATT and CDR2 SNEGSKA (reference sequence). The CDR3: CSARGQGERTEAFF.

The chain recombines TRBV12-3 or TRBV12-4 with TRBJ2-1; as DNA is missing, the TRBD1 call by TCRdb cannot be tested. This CDR3 is built from 14 residues. CDR3 protein: CASVKHGQDSEQFF.

The J gene is TRBJ2-3, the V gene TRBV29-1; TCRdb names TRBD1, which stays unverified in the absence of DNA. Germline CDR1 and CDR2: SQVTM and ANQGSEA. This CDR3 region has 15 residues. CDR3: CSAVDSGARTDTQYF.

The genes are TRBV11-2 and TRBJ1-2; checking the TCRdb D call of TRBD1 is not possible without DNA. CDR1 SGHAT and CDR2 FQNNGV come from the germline V gene. The CDR3 is made up of 14 amino acids. The CDR3 here is CASSLEKGDYGYTF.

The V and J genes are TRBV5-5 and TRBJ1-1. Looked up from germline, CDR1 is SGHKS and CDR2 is YYEKEE (reference sequence). The CDR3 is made up of 14 amino acids. CDR3 residues: CASNVLTSRTEAFF.

The J gene is TRBJ2-4, the V gene TRBV28; the TRBD1 assignment by TCRdb is unverifiable without DNA. The CDR3 is 16 residues long. Germline assignment: CDR1 MDHEN and CDR2 SYDVKM. CDR3 in amino acids: CASSSGQAPDKNIQYF.